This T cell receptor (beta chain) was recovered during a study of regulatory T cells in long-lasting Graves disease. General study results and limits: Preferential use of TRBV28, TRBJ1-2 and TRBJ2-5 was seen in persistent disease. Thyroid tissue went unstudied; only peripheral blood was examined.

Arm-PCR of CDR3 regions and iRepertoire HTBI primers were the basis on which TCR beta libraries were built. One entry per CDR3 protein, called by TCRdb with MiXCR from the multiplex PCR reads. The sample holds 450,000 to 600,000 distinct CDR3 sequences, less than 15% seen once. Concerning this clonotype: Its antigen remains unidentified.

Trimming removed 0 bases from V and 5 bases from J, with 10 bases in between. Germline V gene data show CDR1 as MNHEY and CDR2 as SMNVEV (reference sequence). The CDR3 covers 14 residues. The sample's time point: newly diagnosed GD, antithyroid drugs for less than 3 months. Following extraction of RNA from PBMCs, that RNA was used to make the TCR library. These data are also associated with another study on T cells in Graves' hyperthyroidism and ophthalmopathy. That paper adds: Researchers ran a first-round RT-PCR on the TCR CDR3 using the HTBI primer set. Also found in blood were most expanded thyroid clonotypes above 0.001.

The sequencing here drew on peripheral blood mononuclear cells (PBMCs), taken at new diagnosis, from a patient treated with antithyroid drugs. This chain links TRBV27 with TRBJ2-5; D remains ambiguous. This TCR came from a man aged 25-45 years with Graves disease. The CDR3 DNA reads TGTGCCAGCAGTTTATCGTCGGTGCGGGAGACCCAGTACTTC. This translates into CASSLSSVRETQYF.